A selection of T cell receptor beta chains follows, all from one sample in a study of blood T cells in healthy people across ages. TCRdb re-called the 5' RACE reads through MiXCR, storing one row per CDR3 protein. The repertoire consists of fewer than 900,000 distinct CDR3 sequences, with 30% to 45% occurring once and the leading ten covering over 10%. The sequencing sample was made of blood. These receptors all stem from a man aged 18-30 years in good health. Both conserved end residues are part of each CDR3. D genes are given only for firm matches. Size is stated for part of the rows, as once, few or many counts, or as a class when the clone is expanded.

J gene | D gene | V gene | clone size | CDR3 protein | CDR3 DNA
TRBJ2-7 | TRBD1 | TRBV5-1 | NA | CASATGTGGRNEQYF | TGCGCCAGCGCAACCGGGACAGGGGGCAGGAATGAGCAGTACTTC
TRBJ2-3 | TRBD2 | TRBV12-3/TRBV12-4 | many | CASTRAGTSTDTQYF | TGTGCCAGCACCAGAGCGGGGACGAGCACAGATACGCAGTATTTT
TRBJ2-7 | TRBD2 | TRBV10-3 | NA | CAIRDGTSGDTEQYF | TGTGCCATCAGAGACGGAACTAGCGGGGACACTGAGCAGTACTTC
TRBJ1-2 | TRBD1 | TRBV5-1 | many | CASSSTGGSNYGYTF | TGCGCCAGCAGCTCGACAGGGGGCTCTAACTATGGCTACACCTTC
TRBJ2-3 | TRBD2 | TRBV4-1 | NA | CASSPAGEGYTQYF | TGCGCCAGCAGCCCGGCGGGGGAGGGGTATACGCAGTATTTT
TRBJ2-5 | NA | TRBV6-5 | few | CASSYSVIGVQETQYF | TGTGCCAGCAGTTACTCGGTTATAGGTGTGCAAGAGACCCAGTACTTC
TRBJ2-5 | TRBD1 | TRBV9 | few | CASSGRDRYQETQYF | TGTGCCAGCAGCGGGCGGGACAGGTACCAAGAGACCCAGTACTTC
TRBJ2-3 | NA | TRBV28 | few | CASTSNGNTQYF | TGTGCCAGCACTTCAAATGGGAATACGCAGTATTTT
TRBJ2-3 | TRBD1 | TRBV20-1 | NA | CSRRDRGNLRTDTQYF | TGCAGTCGCCGGGACAGGGGGAACCTTCGGACAGATACGCAGTATTTT
TRBJ2-7 | NA | TRBV12-5 | few | CASGVDPWREQYF | TGTGCTAGTGGTGTGGATCCCTGGAGGGAGCAGTACTTC
TRBJ2-1 | TRBD1 | TRBV5-4 | few | CASSYDLTGEDEQFF | TGTGCCAGCAGCTACGACCTGACAGGGGAGGATGAGCAGTTCTTC
TRBJ1-6 | NA | TRBV4-1 | NA | CASSQDPTFAPLHF | TGCGCCAGCAGCCAAGACCCCACATTTGCACCCCTCCACTTT
TRBJ2-3 | NA | TRBV20-1 | few | CSARDSRDPTDTQYF | TGCAGTGCTAGAGATTCCCGGGACCCCACAGATACGCAGTATTTT
TRBJ1-1 | NA | TRBV5-1 | NA | CASSLGSNVGNTEAFF | TGCGCCAGCAGCTTGGGGTCAAATGTCGGGAACACTGAAGCTTTCTTT
TRBJ2-5 | NA | TRBV29-1 | NA | CSGGKQETQYF | TGCAGCGGGGGGAAGCAAGAGACCCAGTACTTC
TRBJ2-7 | TRBD2 | TRBV9 | NA | CASSVERGGAYEQYF | TGTGCCAGCAGCGTCGAGCGGGGGGGAGCTTACGAGCAGTACTTC
TRBJ2-3 | NA | TRBV20-1 | few | CSAPRRGFTDTQYF | TGCAGTGCTCCCCGCAGGGGCTTCACAGATACGCAGTATTTT
TRBJ1-1 | NA | TRBV5-1 | NA | CASSPEALYEAFF | TGCGCCAGCAGCCCGGAAGCGCTTTATGAAGCTTTCTTT
TRBJ1-2 | NA | TRBV14 | NA | CVSSQTGSYGYTF | TGTGTCAGCAGCCAGACCGGTAGCTATGGCTACACCTTC
TRBJ2-4 | NA | TRBV4-1 | NA | CASSHMEDNEQYF | TGCGCCAGCAGCCATATGGAGGACAATGAGCAGTACTTC
TRBJ2-7 | NA | TRBV7-2 | NA | CASSGGILLGEQYF | TGTGCCAGCAGCGGGGGAATACTTTTAGGCGAGCAGTACTTC
TRBJ2-3 | NA | TRBV5-6 | few | CASQIAWDTQYF | TGTGCCAGCCAAATCGCCTGGGATACGCAGTATTTT
TRBJ1-1 | NA | TRBV5-1 | once | CASGLGGRVGDTEAFF | TGCGCCAGCGGCTTGGGAGGCAGGGTGGGGGACACTGAAGCTTTCTTT
TRBJ1-4 | NA | TRBV7-2 | NA | CASSLGGDDEKLFF | TGTGCCAGCAGCTTGGGGGGAGACGATGAAAAACTGTTTTTT
TRBJ2-7 | TRBD2 | TRBV7-2 | NA | CASNQREGYEQYF | TGTGCCAGCAATCAGAGGGAGGGCTACGAGCAGTACTTC
TRBJ2-6 | NA | TRBV10-3 | NA | CAITDSVSSGANVLTF | TGTGCCATCACCGACAGTGTGAGCTCTGGGGCCAACGTCCTGACTTTC
TRBJ2-5 | TRBD1 | TRBV27 | NA | CASSSDRAGYEQYF | TGTGCCAGCAGTTCGGACAGGGCCGGCTACGAGCAGTACTTT
TRBJ2-5 | TRBD1 | TRBV27 | NA | CASSEFGQAETQYF | TGTGCCAGCAGTGAATTTGGACAGGCGGAGACCCAGTACTTC
TRBJ2-5 | TRBD1 | TRBV12-3/TRBV12-4 | many | CASSPTQGVDETQYF | TGTGCCAGCAGTCCTACACAGGGGGTAGATGAGACCCAGTACTTC
TRBJ2-1 | TRBD2 | TRBV20-1 | few | CSATTGTSTYNEQFF | TGCAGTGCAACTACCGGGACTAGTACGTACAATGAGCAGTTCTTC
TRBJ2-1 | TRBD1 | TRBV4-3 | NA | CASSQENTGIGTGQETQFF | TGCGCCAGCAGCCAAGAAAATACTGGGATCGGGACAGGCCAGGAGACCCAGTTCTTC
TRBJ2-3 | NA | TRBV7-3 | NA | CASNPIARTDTQYF | TGTGCCAGCAACCCGATAGCGCGCACAGATACGCAGTATTTT
TRBJ2-1 | TRBD2 | TRBV29-1 | NA | CSVKRGHSEQFF | TGCAGCGTAAAGCGGGGGCATTCGGAGCAGTTCTTC
TRBJ1-5 | NA | TRBV7-9 | few | CASKGGDNQPQHF | TGTGCCAGTAAGGGAGGGGACAATCAGCCCCAGCATTTT
TRBJ1-2 | NA | TRBV7-9 | NA | CASSFREWKGGYTF | TGTGCCAGCAGCTTTCGTGAATGGAAGGGTGGCTACACCTTC
TRBJ1-6 | NA | TRBV4-1 | many | CASSAFLMFPLHF | TGCGCCAGCAGCGCCTTCTTAATGTTCCCCCTCCACTTT
TRBJ2-5 | NA | TRBV5-1 | few | CASSVRQNQETQYF | TGCGCCAGCAGCGTACGACAGAACCAAGAGACCCAGTACTTC
TRBJ2-7 | TRBD2 | TRBV20-1 | NA | CSASRGTSGGDEQYF | TGCAGTGCTAGTCGTGGGACTAGCGGGGGGGACGAGCAGTACTTC
TRBJ2-7 | NA | TRBV29-1 | NA | CSVVRSVGEQYF | TGCAGCGTTGTCCGGTCAGTGGGCGAGCAGTACTTC
TRBJ2-3 | NA | TRBV14 | few | CASSQELTPGDTQYF | TGTGCCAGCAGCCAAGAGTTGACGCCGGGAGATACGCAGTATTTT
TRBJ1-4 | NA | TRBV7-3 | NA | CASSLNSPIATNEKLFF | TGTGCCAGCAGCTTAAATAGCCCCATCGCAACTAATGAAAAACTGTTTTTT
TRBJ2-5 | NA | TRBV2 | NA | CASSATVIQETQYF | TGTGCCAGCAGTGCTACAGTGATCCAAGAGACCCAGTACTTC
TRBJ1-4 | NA | TRBV6-6 | few | CASASGPSNEKLFF | TGTGCCAGCGCCTCGGGACCGTCGAATGAAAAACTGTTTTTT
TRBJ1-2 | NA | TRBV6-2/TRBV6-3 | few | CASSYSVWQGGGYTF | TGTGCCAGCAGTTACTCGGTCTGGCAGGGCGGAGGCTACACCTTC
TRBJ2-3 | NA | TRBV12-3/TRBV12-4 | few | CASSLSGEFTDTQYF | TGTGCCAGCAGTTTATCCGGGGAATTCACAGATACGCAGTATTTT
TRBJ1-2 | NA | TRBV5-1 | NA | CASSDWGGFDGYTF | TGCGCCAGCAGCGACTGGGGAGGGTTCGACGGCTACACCTTC
TRBJ2-1 | NA | TRBV4-3 | few | CASSQDRRERTYNEQFF | TGCGCCAGCAGCCAAGATCGGCGCGAGCGGACCTACAATGAGCAGTTCTTC
TRBJ1-5 | NA | TRBV5-1 | NA | CASSLLAGPSNQPQHF | TGCGCCAGCAGCTTGCTGGCAGGACCGTCCAATCAGCCCCAGCATTTT
TRBJ1-1 | NA | TRBV3-1 | once | CASSQDLTRGGAEAFF | TGTGCCAGCAGCCAAGATTTGACCAGGGGTGGTGCTGAAGCTTTCTTT